This T cell receptor (beta chain) comes out of a study of blood T cell repertoires in COVID-19 (dated by TCRdb to 2018 to 2020). Turning to the overall study: Samples from collaborators originated in the United States, Italy and Spain and spanned both the acute and convalescent phases of COVID-19. The repertoires were made available in a free public database intended to serve as a resource for research on the immune response to SARS-CoV-2. Samples came from the ongoing ImmuneRACE study (first 160 participants) plus 1,254 subjects from 6 global collaborators. Sample metadata almost always included a de-identified subject ID, COVID-19 status, age in years and sex. The material from the prospective study consisted of cDNA or gDNA derived from T cells, B-cell-depleted T cells, or PBMCs. The dataset comprised deeply sampled blood TCRbeta repertoires from subjects exposed to, actively infected with, or recovered from COVID-19. HLA class I and class II types, where available, came from metadata supplied by the sample provider rather than from assay-based typing. The investigation overall reported the following: The quantity of clinical and demographic metadata differed by source and by participant and was supplied without curation.

TCRbeta CDR3 regions were amplified from genomic DNA by means of the immunoSEQ Assay, a bias-controlled multiplex PCR. Per the authors' processing: Nucleated cell counts per sample were estimated from amplification of reference gene primers within the assay. Sequence reads were collapsed and filtered to measure the absolute abundance of every unique TCRbeta CDR3 rearrangement. Productive Simpson clonality was computed per sample as the square root of Simpson's diversity index over productive rearrangements. TCRdb's version of the immuneACCESS table is confined to in-frame rearrangements and falls short of the full clone set. An unresolved V gene accounts for under half of the shortfall where checked; the remainder is of unknown origin. The V and J calls and clone size come from that table; D and trimming were worked out from the DNA. This sample has some 350,000 clones in its table, and over 70% of those were observed once. The ten largest clonotypes hold about 6% of the sample.

As for this clone: Its binding antigen is unknown. No qualities accompany the bases; no much larger clone lies one base away.

One collaborating source in Seattle enrolled patients while the patients were actively infected and followed the patients over time throughout the course of disease. Collaborating institutions collected whole blood in K2EDTA tubes following their own protocols. For TCRbeta analysis, collaborator samples were shipped as frozen whole blood, as isolated PBMCs, or as DNA extracted from either sample type. A distance of 11 bases separates the germline ends of V and J, which lose 0 bases and 1 base respectively. For CDR1 and CDR2, the germline V gene lists SGHRS and YFSETQ. Reading from cysteine to phenylalanine, the CDR3 counts 15 amino acids. Only CDR3 DNA is held: 45 bases, read in frame from base 1.

Here the chain combines TRBV5-1 and TRBJ2-7; 6 matching bases give a weak D call of TRBD1. Sequencing used peripheral blood. The TCR originated in a woman between 45 and 65 years old with COVID-19, enrolled during active disease. The sequenced DNA is TGCGCCAGCAGCTTGGCCAGGGGACCATCCTACGAGCAGTACTTC. The encoded protein is CASSLARGPSYEQYF.